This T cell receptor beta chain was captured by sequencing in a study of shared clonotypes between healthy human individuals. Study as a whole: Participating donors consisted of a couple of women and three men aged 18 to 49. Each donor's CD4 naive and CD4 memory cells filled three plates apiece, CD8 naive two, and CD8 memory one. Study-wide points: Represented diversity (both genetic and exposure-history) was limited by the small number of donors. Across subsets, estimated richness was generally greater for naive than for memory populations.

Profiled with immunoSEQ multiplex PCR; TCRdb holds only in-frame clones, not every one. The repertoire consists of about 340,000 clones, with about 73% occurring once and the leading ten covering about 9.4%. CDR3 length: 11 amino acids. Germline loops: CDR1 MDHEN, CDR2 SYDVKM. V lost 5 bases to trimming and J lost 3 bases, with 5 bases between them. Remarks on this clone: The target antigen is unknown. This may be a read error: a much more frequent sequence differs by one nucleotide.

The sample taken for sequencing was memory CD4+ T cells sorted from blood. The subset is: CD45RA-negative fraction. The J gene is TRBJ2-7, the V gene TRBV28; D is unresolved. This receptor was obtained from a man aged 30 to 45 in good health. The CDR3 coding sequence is TGTGCCAGCAGTCACCTCTACGAGCAGTACTTC. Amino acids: CASSHLYEQYF.